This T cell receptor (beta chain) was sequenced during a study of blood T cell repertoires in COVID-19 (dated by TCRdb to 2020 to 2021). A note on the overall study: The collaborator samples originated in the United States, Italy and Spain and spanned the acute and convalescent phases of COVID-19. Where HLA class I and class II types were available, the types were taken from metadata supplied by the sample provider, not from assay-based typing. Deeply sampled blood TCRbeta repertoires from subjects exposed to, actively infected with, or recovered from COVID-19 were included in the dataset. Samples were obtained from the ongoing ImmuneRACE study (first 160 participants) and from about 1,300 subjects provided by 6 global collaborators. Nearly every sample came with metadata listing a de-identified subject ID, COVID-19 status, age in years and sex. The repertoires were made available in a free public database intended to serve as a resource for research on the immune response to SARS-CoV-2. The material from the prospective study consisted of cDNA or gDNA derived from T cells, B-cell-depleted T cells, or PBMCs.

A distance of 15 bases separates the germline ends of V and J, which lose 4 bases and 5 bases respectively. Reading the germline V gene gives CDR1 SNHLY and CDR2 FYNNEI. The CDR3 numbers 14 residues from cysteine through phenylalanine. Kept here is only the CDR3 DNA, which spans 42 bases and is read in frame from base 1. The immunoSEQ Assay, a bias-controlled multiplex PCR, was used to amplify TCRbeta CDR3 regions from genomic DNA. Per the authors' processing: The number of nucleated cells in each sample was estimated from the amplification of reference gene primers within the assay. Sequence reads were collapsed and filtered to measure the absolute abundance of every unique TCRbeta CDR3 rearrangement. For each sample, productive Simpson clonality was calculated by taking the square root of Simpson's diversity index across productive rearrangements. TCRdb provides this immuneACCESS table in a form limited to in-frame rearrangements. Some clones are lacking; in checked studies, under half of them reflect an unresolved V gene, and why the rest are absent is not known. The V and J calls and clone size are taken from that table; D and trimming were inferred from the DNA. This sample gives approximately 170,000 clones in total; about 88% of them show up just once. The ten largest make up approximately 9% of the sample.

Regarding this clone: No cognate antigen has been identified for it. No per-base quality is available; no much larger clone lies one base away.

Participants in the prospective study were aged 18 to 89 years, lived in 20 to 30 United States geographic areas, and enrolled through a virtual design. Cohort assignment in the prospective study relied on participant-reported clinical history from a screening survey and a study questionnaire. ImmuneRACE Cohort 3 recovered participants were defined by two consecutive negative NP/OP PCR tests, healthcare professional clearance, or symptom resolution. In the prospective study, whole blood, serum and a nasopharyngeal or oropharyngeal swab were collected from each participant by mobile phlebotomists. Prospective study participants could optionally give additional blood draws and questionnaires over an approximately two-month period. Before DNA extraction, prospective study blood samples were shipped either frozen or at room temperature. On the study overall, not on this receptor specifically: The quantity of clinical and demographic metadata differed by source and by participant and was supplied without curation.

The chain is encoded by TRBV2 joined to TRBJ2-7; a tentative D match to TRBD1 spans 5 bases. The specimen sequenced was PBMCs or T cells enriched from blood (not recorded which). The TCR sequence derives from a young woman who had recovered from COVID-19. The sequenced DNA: TGTGCCAGCAGTGCTCGTCAGGGCCCAGACGAGCAGTACTTC. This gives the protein CASSARQGPDEQYF.